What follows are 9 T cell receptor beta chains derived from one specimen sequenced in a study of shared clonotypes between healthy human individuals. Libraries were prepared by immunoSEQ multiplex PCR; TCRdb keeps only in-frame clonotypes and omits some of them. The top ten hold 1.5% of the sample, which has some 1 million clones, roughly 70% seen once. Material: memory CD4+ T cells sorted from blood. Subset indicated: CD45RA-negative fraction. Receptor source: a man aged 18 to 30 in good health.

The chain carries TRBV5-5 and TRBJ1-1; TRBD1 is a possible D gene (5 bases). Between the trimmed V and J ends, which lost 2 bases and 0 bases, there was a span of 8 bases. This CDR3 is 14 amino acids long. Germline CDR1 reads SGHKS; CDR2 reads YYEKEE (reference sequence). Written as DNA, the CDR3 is TGTGCCAGCAGCTTCCGACAGATGAACACTGAAGCTTTCTTT. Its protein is CASSFRQMNTEAFF.

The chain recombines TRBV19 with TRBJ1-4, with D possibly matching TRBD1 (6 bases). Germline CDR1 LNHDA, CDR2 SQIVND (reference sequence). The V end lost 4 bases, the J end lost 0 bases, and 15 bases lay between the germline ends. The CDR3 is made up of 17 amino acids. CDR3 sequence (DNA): TGTGCCAGTAGTAGCAGGGGAGGTGGTTCAACTAATGAAAAACTGTTTTTT. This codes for CASSSRGGGSTNEKLFF.

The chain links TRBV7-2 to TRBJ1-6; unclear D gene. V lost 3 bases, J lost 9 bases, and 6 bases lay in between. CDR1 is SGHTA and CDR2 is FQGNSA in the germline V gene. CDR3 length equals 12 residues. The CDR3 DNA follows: TGTGCCAGCAGCTTGACGGTTTCACCCCTCCACTTT. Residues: CASSLTVSPLHF.

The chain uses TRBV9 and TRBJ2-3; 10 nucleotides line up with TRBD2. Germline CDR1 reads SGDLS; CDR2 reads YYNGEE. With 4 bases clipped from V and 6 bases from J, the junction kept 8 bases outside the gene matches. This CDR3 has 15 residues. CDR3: CASSPRGSGRDTQYF. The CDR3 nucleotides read TGTGCCAGCAGCCCTCGGGGTAGCGGGAGGGATACGCAGTATTTT.

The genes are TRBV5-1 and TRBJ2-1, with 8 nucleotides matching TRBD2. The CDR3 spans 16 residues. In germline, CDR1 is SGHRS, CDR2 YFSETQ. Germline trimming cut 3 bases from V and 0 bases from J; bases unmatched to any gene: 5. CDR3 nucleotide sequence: TGCGCCAGCAGCTCTAGCGGGCCCAGCTCCTACAATGAGCAGTTCTTC. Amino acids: CASSSSGPSSYNEQFF.

The CDR3 loop is CASSSPRQADTQYF. In DNA form, the CDR3 reads TGTGCCAGCAGCTCCCCTCGACAGGCAGATACGCAGTATTTT. V usage is TRBV11-3 and J usage is TRBJ2-3, with D possibly being TRBD1 (6 bases). The CDR3 sequence is 14 residues long. The germline gives CDR1 SGHNT, CDR2 YENEEA. The V end lost 4 bases, the J end lost 4 bases, and 12 bases lay between the germline ends.

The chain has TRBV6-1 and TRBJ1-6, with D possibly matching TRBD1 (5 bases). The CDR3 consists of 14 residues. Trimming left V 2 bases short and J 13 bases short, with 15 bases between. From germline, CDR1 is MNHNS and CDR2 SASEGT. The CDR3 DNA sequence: TGTGCCAGCAGTGAACGGCAGACTGGGGGGCCCCTCCACTTT. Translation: CASSERQTGGPLHF.

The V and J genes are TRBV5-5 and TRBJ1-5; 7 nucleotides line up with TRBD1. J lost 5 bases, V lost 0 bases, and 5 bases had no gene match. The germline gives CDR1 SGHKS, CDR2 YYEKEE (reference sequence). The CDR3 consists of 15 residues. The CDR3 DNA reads TGTGCCAGCAGCTTGGGAGACAGGGTGGATCAGCCCCAGCATTTT. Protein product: CASSLGDRVDQPQHF.

The CDR3 is CASKNRGKEQFF. In DNA, the CDR3 is TGTGCCAGTAAGAACAGGGGGAAAGAGCAGTTCTTC. This chain joins TRBV19 and TRBJ2-1, with TRBD1 matching 8 bases. Germline V gives CDR1 LNHDA, CDR2 SQIVND (reference sequence). This CDR3 has 12 amino acids. After removal of 7 bases from V and 10 bases from J, the junction contained 6 bases not matched to a gene.